This passage covers 23 T cell receptor beta chains from one sample sequenced in a study of blood T cell repertoires in COVID-19 (dated by TCRdb to 2019 to 2021). Preparation of the library involved the immunoSEQ multiplex PCR assay. Imported from immuneACCESS, the table was reduced by TCRdb to in-frame sequences with V and J called. These copies leave out some clones; in studies compared against another copy, an unresolved V gene accounts for under half, and the cause of the remainder is not known. This sample gives roughly 200,000 clones in total; more than 80% of them show up just once. Jointly, the top ten make up around 1.3% of the sample. Sequenced material: peripheral blood. These receptors were taken from a woman in her twenties or thirties with COVID-19, enrolled during active disease.

This chain links TRBV12-5 with TRBJ2-5; the match to TRBD1 covers 7 bases. In germline, CDR1 is LGHNT, CDR2 FRNRAP. This CDR3 is 14 amino acids long. V trimming: 7 bases; J trimming: 4 bases; junction bases outside the gene matches: 9. CDR3 coding DNA: TGTGCTAGTGCTAAACAGGGGATCGGAGAGACCCAGTACTTC. Translating it yields CASAKQGIGETQYF.

This rearrangement joins TRBV4-3 to TRBJ1-2; 10 positions match TRBD1. CDR1 and CDR2 (germline): LGHNA, YSLEER. After removal of 4 bases from V and 4 bases from J, the junction contained 3 bases not matched to a gene. The CDR3 consists of 14 residues. This CDR3 is CASSPRTGGYGYTF. CDR3 nucleotide sequence: TGCGCCAGCAGCCCCCGGACAGGGGGCTATGGCTACACCTTC.

This chain uses TRBV6-5 with TRBJ2-1; 7 nucleotides align to TRBD2. The V gene's germline CDR1 is MNHEY and CDR2 SVGAGI. The length of the CDR3 is 15 residues. The junction had 4 bases not matched to a gene; V was cut back by 5 bases and J by 0 bases. CDR3 nucleotides: TGTGCCAGCAGTACTAGCGTGAGCTCCTACAATGAGCAGTTCTTC. It encodes CASSTSVSSYNEQFF.

This clone was picked up one time. The sample carries other DNA sequences with the same CDR3. CDR3: CASSRQGSNQPQHF. The CDR3 bases are TGTGCCAGCAGTCGACAGGGAAGCAATCAGCCCCAGCATTTT. The chain is built from TRBV6-2 or TRBV6-3 and TRBJ1-5, with 7 nucleotides matching TRBD1. The CDR3 spans 14 residues. Germline CDR1 and CDR2: MNHEY and SVGEGT. V lost 5 bases to trimming and J lost 1 base; unmatched junction nucleotides: 2.

This chain connects TRBV5-6 to TRBJ2-3; D gene ambiguous. The CDR3 totals 15 residues. V lost 1 base and J 1 base, leaving 10 bases between the germline ends. CDR1 is SGHDT, CDR2 YYEEEE, per germline. CDR3 in amino acids: CASSLLTARTDTQYF. The CDR3, as DNA: TGTGCCAGCAGCTTGCTTACAGCTCGCACAGATACGCAGTATTTT. The full variable domain, with the rest looked up from reference TRBV5-6 and TRBJ2-3, is DAGVTQSPTHLIKTRGQQVTLRCSPKSGHDTVSWYQQALGQGPQFIFQYYEEEERQRGNFPDRFSGHQFPNYSSELNVNALLLGDSALYLCASSLLTARTDTQYFGPGTRLTVL.

This chain connects TRBV10-3 to TRBJ1-2; TRBD1 matches at 9 bases. This CDR3 is 12 amino acids long. V gave up 8 bases and J gave up 6 bases; unmatched junction bases: 4. CDR1 and CDR2 (germline): ENHRY, SYGVKD. The CDR3 loop is CAISGQGDGYTF. The DNA of the CDR3 is TGTGCCATCTCGGGACAGGGAGATGGCTACACCTTC.

This rearrangement joins TRBV5-1 to TRBJ1-2; TRBD1 matches at 10 bases. Germline CDR1 is SGHRS and CDR2 is YFSETQ. V was pared by 4 bases and J by 4 bases, with 7 bases of the junction left unmatched. The CDR3 consists of 15 residues. CDR3 sequence: CASSPGTGASYGYTF. DNA for the CDR3: TGCGCCAGCAGCCCGGGGACAGGGGCCTCCTATGGCTACACCTTC.

The gene calls are TRBV18 and TRBJ1-6, with D possibly matching TRBD1 (5 bases). CDR3 length: 15 residues. V gave up 6 bases and J gave up 9 bases, with 18 bases separating them. The germline CDR1 and CDR2 sequences are KGHSH and LQKENI. The CDR3 DNA reads TGTGCCAGCTCTCCAAACGTGCAGGGTAGTTCACCCCTCCACTTT. The encoded protein is CASSPNVQGSSPLHF.

The count of this clone is one. The chain joins TRBV6-5 to TRBJ2-2; 7 nucleotides agree with TRBD2. CDR3 length equals 14 residues. Germline CDR1 is MNHEY and CDR2 is SVGAGI. V was pared by 8 bases and J by 3 bases, with 6 bases of the junction left unmatched. CDR3 DNA: TGTGCCAGCGGGTCGGGGGGTGACACCGGGGAGCTGTTTTTT. Its translation is CASGSGGDTGELFF.

In regard to this clone: This may be a read error, as it is one base from a much larger clone. The chain links TRBV6-4 to TRBJ2-3; 9 nucleotides match TRBD2. This CDR3 region has 15 residues. J was trimmed by 3 bases and V by 0 bases; bases with no gene match: 1. Looked up from germline, CDR1 is MRHNA and CDR2 is SNTAGT. Here the CDR3 DNA reads TGTGCCAGCAGTGACTCTAGCGGGAGAACAGATACGCAGTATTTT. It encodes CASSDSSGRTDTQYF.

V is TRBV6-2 or TRBV6-3 and J is TRBJ2-4; 9 bases line up with TRBD1. The J segment lost 7 bases and the V segment lost 5 bases, leaving 9 bases of the junction unmatched. Germline CDR1 and CDR2: MNHEY and SVGEGT. The CDR3 contains 15 residues. The CDR3 loop is CASSRTGTGYNIQYF. CDR3 in DNA: TGTGCCAGCAGTCGTACCGGGACAGGGTACAACATTCAGTACTTC.

The genes are TRBV13 and TRBJ2-5; 10 nucleotides align to TRBD2. This CDR3 is built from 16 residues. CDR1 and CDR2 from the germline V gene are PRHDT and FYEKMQ (reference sequence). The ends lost 5 bases at V and 0 bases at J; junction bases unmatched: 6. CDR3 sequence (DNA): TGTGCCAGCAGCCTAGCGGGAGAGCCGTACCAAGAGACCCAGTACTTC. It codes for CASSLAGEPYQETQYF.

The V call is TRBV5-1, the J call TRBJ2-7; 7 positions agree with TRBD1. With 0 bases clipped from V and 0 bases from J, the junction kept 6 bases outside the gene matches. The CDR3 runs to 16 residues. From germline, CDR1 is SGHRS and CDR2 YFSETQ. The CDR3 reads CASSLDFGTASYEQYF. CDR3 nucleotide sequence: TGCGCCAGCAGCTTGGACTTCGGGACAGCCTCCTACGAGCAGTACTTC.

The genes are TRBV2 and TRBJ2-7, with 9 bases matching TRBD1. CDR1 is SNHLY, CDR2 FYNNEI, per germline. The CDR3 sequence is 15 residues long. The junction had 9 bases not matched to a gene; V was cut back by 6 bases and J by 3 bases. The CDR3 bases are TGTGCCAGCAGGGCAAATCCGGGACAGGGCTACGAGCAGTACTTC. Protein: CASRANPGQGYEQYF.

This clone was counted many times. This chain connects TRBV19 to TRBJ1-5, with D possibly TRBD1 on 5 matching bases. The CDR3 length is 13 residues. The V end was cut by 3 bases, the J end by 7 bases, with 10 bases between. Germline V gene sequence: CDR1 LNHDA, CDR2 SQIVND (reference sequence). This CDR3 is CASSMGGLQPQHF. CDR3 coding DNA: TGTGCCAGTAGTATGGGGGGTTTACAGCCCCAGCATTTT. Full variable domain (rest looked up from reference TRBV19 and TRBJ1-5): DGGITQSPKYLFRKEGQNVTLSCEQNLNHDAMYWYRQDPGQGLRLIYYSQIVNDFQKGDIAEGYSVSREKKESFPLTVTSAQKNPTAFYLCASSMGGLQPQHFGDGTRLSIL.

The V gene is TRBV25-1, the J gene TRBJ2-7; D gene uncertain. V gave up 4 bases and J gave up 6 bases, with 7 bases separating them. Germline V gene sequence: CDR1 MGHDK, CDR2 SYGVNS. The CDR3 spans 11 residues. CDR3 region: CASSVSFEQYF. CDR3 DNA: TGTGCCAGCAGTGTTTCTTTCGAGCAGTACTTC.

V usage is TRBV27 and J usage is TRBJ1-2; possible D gene TRBD1, 5 bases. V shed 4 bases and J shed 4 bases, with 13 bases lying between them. The CDR3 loop spans 14 amino acids. CDR1 MNHEY and CDR2 SMNVEV come from the germline V gene (reference sequence). CDR3 sequence reads: CASSSRGTFYGYTF. CDR3 coding DNA: TGTGCCAGCAGTTCCCGGGGGACCTTCTATGGCTACACCTTC.

This chain links TRBV19 with TRBJ2-7, with D possibly matching TRBD1 (6 bases). The CDR3 spans 11 residues. Trimming took off 10 bases at V and 6 bases at J, with 13 bases between the two ends. CDR1 LNHDA and CDR2 SQIVND come from the germline V gene (reference sequence). In nucleotides, the CDR3 is TGTGCCACGCGTCAGGGGATCGAGCAGTACTTC. Amino acid sequence: CATRQGIEQYF.

With respect to this clone: Germline and junction disagree at one end, which may indicate a read error. The V and J genes are TRBV14 and TRBJ2-7, with D uncertain. CDR1 is SGHDN, CDR2 FVKESK, per germline. The CDR3 sequence is 12 residues long. The CDR3 nucleotides are TGTGCCAGCAGCCAAGTTGTGGGCCAGATCCACTTC. Encoded protein: CASSQVVGQIHF.

This chain connects TRBV11-3 to TRBJ2-5, with 7 positions matching TRBD1. The V segment lost 4 bases and the J segment 3 bases; nucleotides outside the gene matches: 5. This CDR3 is 14 amino acids long. Per the germline V gene, CDR1 is SGHNT and CDR2 is YENEEA. The chain's CDR3 is CASSSGTAEETQYF. DNA of the CDR3: TGTGCCAGCAGCTCCGGGACAGCGGAAGAGACCCAGTACTTC. Looking up the rest from reference TRBV11-3 and TRBJ2-5 gives the full variable domain: EAGVVQSPRYKIIEKKQPVAFWCNPISGHNTLYWYLQNLGQGPELLIRYENEEAVDDSQLPKDRFSAERLKGVDSTLKIQPAELGDSAVYLCASSSGTAEETQYFGPGTRLLVL.

The chain combines TRBV27 with TRBJ2-5; 11 nucleotides line up with TRBD2. The V gene end was trimmed by 6 bases and the J gene end by 7 bases; junction bases not matched to a gene: 4. Germline loops: CDR1 MNHEY, CDR2 SMNVEV (reference sequence). The CDR3 has 13 residues. The CDR3 loop is CASSFGTSGTQYF. CDR3 nucleotides: TGTGCCAGCAGCTTTGGGACTAGCGGGACCCAGTACTTC.

The chain has TRBV5-4 and TRBJ2-1; 10 nucleotides match TRBD2. Per germline, CDR1 SGHNT and CDR2 YYREEE (reference sequence). This CDR3 region has 17 residues. With 1 base clipped from V and 7 bases from J, the junction kept 11 bases outside the gene matches. CDR3 sequence: CASSLYLSGRARNEQFF. The CDR3 DNA sequence: TGTGCCAGCAGCTTGTATTTGAGCGGGAGGGCAAGAAATGAGCAGTTCTTC.

This clone was observed a single time. This chain links TRBV10-3 with TRBJ1-2; TRBD1 aligns across 7 bases. Germline values: CDR1 ENHRY, CDR2 SYGVKD. Unmatched junction bases numbered 12, after V lost 10 bases and J lost 4 bases. The CDR3 extends over 14 amino acids. This CDR3 is CATKTRQGIYGYTF. CDR3 DNA: TGTGCCACTAAGACCCGACAGGGAATCTATGGCTACACCTTC.